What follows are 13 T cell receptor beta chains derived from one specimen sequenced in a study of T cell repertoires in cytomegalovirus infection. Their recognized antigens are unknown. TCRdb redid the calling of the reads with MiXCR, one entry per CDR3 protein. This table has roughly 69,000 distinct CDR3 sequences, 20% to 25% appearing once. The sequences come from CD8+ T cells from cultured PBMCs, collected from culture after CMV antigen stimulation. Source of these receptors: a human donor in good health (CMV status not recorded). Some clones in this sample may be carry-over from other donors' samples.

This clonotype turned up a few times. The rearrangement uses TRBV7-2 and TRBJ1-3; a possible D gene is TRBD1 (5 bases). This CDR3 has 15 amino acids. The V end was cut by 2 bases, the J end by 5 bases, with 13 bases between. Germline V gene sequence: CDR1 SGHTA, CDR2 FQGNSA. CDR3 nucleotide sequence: TGTGCCAGCAGCTTAAGGGACGGAAAAAGAAACACCATATATTTT. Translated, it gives CASSLRDGKRNTIYF.

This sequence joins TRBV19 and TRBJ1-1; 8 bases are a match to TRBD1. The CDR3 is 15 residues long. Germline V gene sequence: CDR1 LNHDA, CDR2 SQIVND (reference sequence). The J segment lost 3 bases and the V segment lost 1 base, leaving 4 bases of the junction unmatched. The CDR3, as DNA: TGTGCCAGTAGTATAGGGACAGGGCTGGACACTGAAGCTTTCTTT. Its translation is CASSIGTGLDTEAFF.

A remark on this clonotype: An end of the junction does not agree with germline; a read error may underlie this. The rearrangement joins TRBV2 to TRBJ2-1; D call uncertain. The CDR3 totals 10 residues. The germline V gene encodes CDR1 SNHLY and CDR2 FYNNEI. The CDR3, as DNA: TGTGCCAGCAGGGAAGGTGAGCAGTTCTTC. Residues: CASREGEQFF.

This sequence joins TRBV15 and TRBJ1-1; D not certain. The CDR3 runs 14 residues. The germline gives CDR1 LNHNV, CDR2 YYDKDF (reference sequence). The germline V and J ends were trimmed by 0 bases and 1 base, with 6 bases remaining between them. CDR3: CATSRDRANTEAFF. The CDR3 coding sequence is TGTGCCACCAGCAGAGATAGGGCGAACACTGAAGCTTTCTTT. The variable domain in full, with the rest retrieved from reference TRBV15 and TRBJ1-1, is DAMVIQNPRYQVTQFGKPVTLSCSQTLNHNVMYWYQQKSSQAPKLLFHYYDKDFNNEADTPDNFQSRRPNTSFCFLDIRSPGLGDTAMYLCATSRDRANTEAFFGQGTRLTVV.

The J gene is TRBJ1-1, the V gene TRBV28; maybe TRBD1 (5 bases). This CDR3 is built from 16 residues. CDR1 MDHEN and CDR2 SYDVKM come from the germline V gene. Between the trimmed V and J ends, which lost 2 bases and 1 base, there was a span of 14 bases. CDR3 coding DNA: TGTGCCAGCAGTTTAACCGGGACCCCGGGGAACACTGAAGCTTTCTTT. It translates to CASSLTGTPGNTEAFF.

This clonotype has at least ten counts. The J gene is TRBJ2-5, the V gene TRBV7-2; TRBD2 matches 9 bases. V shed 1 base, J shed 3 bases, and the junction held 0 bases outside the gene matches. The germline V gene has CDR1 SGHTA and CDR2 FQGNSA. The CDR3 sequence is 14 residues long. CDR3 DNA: TGTGCCAGCAGCTTAGTAGCGGGGGAAGAGACCCAGTACTTC. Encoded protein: CASSLVAGEETQYF.

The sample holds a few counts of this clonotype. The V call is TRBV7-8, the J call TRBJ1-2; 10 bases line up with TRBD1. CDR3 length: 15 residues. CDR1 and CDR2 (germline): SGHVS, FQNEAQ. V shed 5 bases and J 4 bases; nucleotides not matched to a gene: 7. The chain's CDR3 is CASSPWDRGAYGYTF. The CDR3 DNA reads TGTGCCAGCAGCCCCTGGGACAGGGGAGCCTATGGCTACACCTTC. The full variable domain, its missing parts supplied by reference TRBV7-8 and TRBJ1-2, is GAGVSQSPRYKVAKRGQDVALRCDPISGHVSLFWYQQALGQGPEFLTYFQNEAQLDKSGLPSDRFFAERPEGSVSTLKIQRTQQEDSAVYLCASSPWDRGAYGYTFGSGTRLTVV.

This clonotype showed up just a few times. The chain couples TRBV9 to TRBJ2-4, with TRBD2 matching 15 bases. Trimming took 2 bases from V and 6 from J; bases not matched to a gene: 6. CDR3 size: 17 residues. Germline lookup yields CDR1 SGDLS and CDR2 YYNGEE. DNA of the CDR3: TGTGCCAGCAGCGTGACCCGGACTAGCGGGGGGGCAAACATTCAGTACTTC. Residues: CASSVTRTSGGANIQYF.

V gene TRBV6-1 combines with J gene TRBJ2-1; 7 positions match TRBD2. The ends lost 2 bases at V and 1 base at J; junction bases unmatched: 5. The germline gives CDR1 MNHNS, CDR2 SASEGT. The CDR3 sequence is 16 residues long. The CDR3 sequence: CASSEWGGGSYNEQFF. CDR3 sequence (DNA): TGTGCCAGCAGTGAATGGGGGGGAGGGTCCTACAATGAGCAGTTCTTC.

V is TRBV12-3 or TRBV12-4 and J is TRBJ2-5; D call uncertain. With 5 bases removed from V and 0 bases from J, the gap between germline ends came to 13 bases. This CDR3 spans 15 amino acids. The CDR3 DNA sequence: TGTGCCAGCAGTCCCTCGGGCCCGTACCAAGAGACCCAGTACTTC. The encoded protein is CASSPSGPYQETQYF.

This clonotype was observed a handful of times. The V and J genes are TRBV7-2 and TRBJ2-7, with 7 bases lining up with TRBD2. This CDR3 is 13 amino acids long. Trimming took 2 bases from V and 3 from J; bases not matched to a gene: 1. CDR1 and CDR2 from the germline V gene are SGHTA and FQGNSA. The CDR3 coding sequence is TGTGCCAGCAGCTTACGGGGGGACTACGAGCAGTACTTC. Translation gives CASSLRGDYEQYF.

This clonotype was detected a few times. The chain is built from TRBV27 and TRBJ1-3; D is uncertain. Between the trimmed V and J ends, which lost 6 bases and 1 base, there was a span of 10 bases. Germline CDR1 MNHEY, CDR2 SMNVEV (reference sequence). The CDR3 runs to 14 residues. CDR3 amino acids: CASSLGGSGNTIYF. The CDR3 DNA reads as TGTGCCAGCAGCCTTGGAGGTTCTGGAAACACCATATATTTT.

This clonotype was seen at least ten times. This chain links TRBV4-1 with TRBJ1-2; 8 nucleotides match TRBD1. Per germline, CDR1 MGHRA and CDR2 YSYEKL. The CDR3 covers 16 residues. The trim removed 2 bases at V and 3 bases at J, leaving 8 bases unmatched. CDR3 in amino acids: CASSQRAAGGDYGYTF. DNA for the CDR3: TGCGCCAGCAGCCAAAGGGCGGCAGGGGGCGACTATGGCTACACCTTC.